This T cell receptor (beta chain) appears in the sequencing data of a study of cytomegalovirus exposure and HLA in healthy donors. Overall study findings and caveats: In a later analysis, most CMV-associated TCR beta chains appeared HLA-restricted.

The CDR3 consists of 14 residues. V dropped 2 bases and J dropped 3 bases, with 8 bases sitting between them. Germline V gene sequence: CDR1 MNHNY, CDR2 SVGAGI (reference sequence). Researchers ran the PCR with 60 Vbeta and 13 Jbeta primers. Sequencing was performed with immunoSEQ multiplex PCR; in TCRdb, only in-frame clones are kept and a portion is missing. In the table there are 170,000 or so clones, approximately 80% of which are singletons. To note about this clone: Its specificity is unknown.

Sample: PBMCs. The sequence derives from a man in his thirties or forties in good health and CMV-seropositive. The genes are TRBV6-6 and TRBJ1-5; D not resolved. Here the CDR3 DNA reads TGTGCCAGCAGTTACGGGCAGATCAATCAGCCCCAGCATTTT. Residues: CASSYGQINQPQHF.